The rows below give T cell receptor beta chains drawn from one sample of a study of T cell changes during pregnancy in multiple sclerosis. Profiling relied on immunoSEQ multiplex PCR, and the TCRdb table lists in-frame clones only, not all of them. This table has fewer than 20,000 clones, over 75% appearing once. The source material was CD8+ T cells from peripheral blood mononuclear cells, sampled after pregnancy. Receptors were obtained from a female donor with multiple sclerosis, enrolled in a pregnancy study. The CDR3 runs from the conserved cysteine through the conserved F or W. The D gene is left open where the match is weak. Size is stated for part of the rows, as once, few or many counts, or as a class when the clone is expanded.

TRBJ2-5 once TRBD2 TRBV14 TGTGCCAGCAGCCAGCTAGCGGGAGACCAAGAGACCCAGTACTTC CASSQLAGDQETQYF
TRBJ2-5 NA NA TRBV27 TGTGCCAGCAGTTACGGGATTTTGGAGACCCAGTACTTC CASSYGILETQYF
TRBJ1-4 few NA TRBV30 TGTGCCTGGAGTGACTTATATGAAAAACTGTTTTTT CAWSDLYEKLFF
TRBJ2-3 few TRBD1 TRBV6-4 TGTGCCAGCAGTGCGGGGACAGGGAGCACAGATACGCAGTATTTT CASSAGTGSTDTQYF
TRBJ2-5 NA TRBD2 TRBV19 TGTGCCAGTAGTCCCGGGACTAGCGGCCAAGAGACCCAGTACTTC CASSPGTSGQETQYF
TRBJ2-7 NA TRBD2 TRBV11-2 TGTGCCAGCAGCTTCGCTAGCGGGGGTTACGAGCAGTACTTC CASSFASGGYEQYF
TRBJ2-3 NA TRBD2 TRBV4-2 TGTGCCAGCAGCCCGGGACTAGAGGCAGATACGCAGTATTTT CASSPGLEADTQYF
TRBJ2-7 NA NA TRBV11-2 TGTGCCAGCAGCGGGACAAATGCGTACGAGCAGTACTTC CASSGTNAYEQYF
TRBJ2-7 NA TRBD2 TRBV9 TGTGCCAGCAGCGTGGGAGGGGCTGTCTACGAGCAGTACTTC CASSVGGAVYEQYF
TRBJ2-3 NA NA TRBV28 TGTGCCAGCAGCCTTAGCACAGATACGCAGTATTTT CASSLSTDTQYF
TRBJ1-2 NA TRBD1 TRBV27 TGTGCCAGCAGTACCGGGACAGGTCCTGTTTTTAACTATGGCTACACCTTC CASSTGTGPVFNYGYTF
TRBJ2-7 NA TRBD1 TRBV6-1 TGTGCCAGCAAAAAGGGGGCAGGGGAAAGCCACGAGCAGTACTTC CASKKGAGESHEQYF
TRBJ2-3 NA TRBD2 TRBV7-3 TGTGCCAGCAGCTTTGGTGCTAGCGGGGCAGATACGCAGTATTTT CASSFGASGADTQYF
TRBJ1-4 NA NA TRBV28 TGTGCCAGCAGTCCACAGAGTAATAATGAAAAACTGTTTTTT CASSPQSNNEKLFF
TRBJ1-2 NA NA TRBV27 TGTGCCAGCAGTTTATCGGGGAGAGGGAACTATGGCTACACCTTC CASSLSGRGNYGYTF
TRBJ2-3 NA TRBD2 TRBV7-3 TGTGCCAGCAGCCCTAGCGGGGGGGCCGCGGATACGCAGTATTTT CASSPSGGAADTQYF
TRBJ2-3 once TRBD2 TRBV5-4 TGTGCCAGCAGCGGCGACTTGACTAGCGGGGTTGCAGATACGCAGTATTTT CASSGDLTSGVADTQYF
TRBJ2-3 NA NA TRBV2 TGTGCCAGCAGTACGTCTGGGGGGACGAGCACAGATACGCAGTATTTT CASSTSGGTSTDTQYF
TRBJ1-2 NA TRBD1 TRBV11-2 TGTGCCAGCAGCTATACCGGGACAGGGGACTATGGCTACACCTTC CASSYTGTGDYGYTF
TRBJ2-7 NA NA TRBV11-2 TGTGCCAGCAGCCTTAATTACGAGCAGTACTTC CASSLNYEQYF
TRBJ2-5 NA NA TRBV4-1 TGCGCCAGCAGCCAAGATATGGAGGAGACCCAGTACTTC CASSQDMEETQYF
TRBJ1-2 NA NA TRBV4-3 TGCGCCAGCAGCCAAGATCGCGGGCCGAGCTATGGCTACACCTTC CASSQDRGPSYGYTF
TRBJ2-1 NA NA TRBV5-4 TGTGCCAGCAGCGCCTTTGGACTAAGCTCCTACAATGAGCAGTTCTTC CASSAFGLSSYNEQFF
TRBJ2-2 NA NA TRBV4-2 TGTGCCAGCAGCCACCGAACAGGGAACACCGGGGAGCTGTTTTTT CASSHRTGNTGELFF
TRBJ2-1 NA TRBD2 TRBV6-4 TGTGCCAGCAGTCCTTTAGCGGGAGGAGGGTACAATGAGCAGTTCTTC CASSPLAGGGYNEQFF
TRBJ2-3 NA TRBD2 TRBV7-3 TGTGCCAGCAGCCCTTTGCGGGGGGCCAGCACAGATACGCAGTATTTT CASSPLRGASTDTQYF
TRBJ2-7 NA TRBD2 TRBV5-1 TGCGCCAGCAGCTTGACCGTCGTGTTGGGACTAGCGGGAGCCGAGCAGTACTTC CASSLTVVLGLAGAEQYF
TRBJ2-3 once TRBD2 TRBV15 TGTGCCACCAGCAGAGATTGGACTAGCGGGAGCACAGATACGCAGTATTTT CATSRDWTSGSTDTQYF
TRBJ1-3 NA NA TRBV18 TGTGCCAGCTCACCTCCCGAGACAGCATTCTCCTCTGGAAACACCATATATTTT CASSPPETAFSSGNTIYF
TRBJ2-2 NA TRBD2 TRBV14 TGTGCCAGCAGCCTTAGCGGGGGGAACACCGGGGAGCTGTTTTTT CASSLSGGNTGELFF
TRBJ2-1 NA NA TRBV9 TGTGCCAGCAGCGAGGGAATTGGGGCGTACAATGAGCAGTTCTTC CASSEGIGAYNEQFF
TRBJ2-7 NA NA TRBV2 TGTGCCAGCAGTGAGGCAGTCGGGAGAATTTACGAGCAGTACTTC CASSEAVGRIYEQYF
TRBJ2-1 NA TRBD1 TRBV27 TGTGCCAGCAGTTTAGCTGGACAGGGCTACAATGAGCAGTTCTTC CASSLAGQGYNEQFF
TRBJ2-1 NA TRBD1 TRBV28 TGTGCCAGCAGCGCCATCACAGGGGGGCTTTACAATGAGCAGTTCTTC CASSAITGGLYNEQFF
TRBJ2-7 NA TRBD1 TRBV7-8 TGTGCCAGCAGCTTAGGGACAGGGGTGGGGGAGCAGTACTTC CASSLGTGVGEQYF